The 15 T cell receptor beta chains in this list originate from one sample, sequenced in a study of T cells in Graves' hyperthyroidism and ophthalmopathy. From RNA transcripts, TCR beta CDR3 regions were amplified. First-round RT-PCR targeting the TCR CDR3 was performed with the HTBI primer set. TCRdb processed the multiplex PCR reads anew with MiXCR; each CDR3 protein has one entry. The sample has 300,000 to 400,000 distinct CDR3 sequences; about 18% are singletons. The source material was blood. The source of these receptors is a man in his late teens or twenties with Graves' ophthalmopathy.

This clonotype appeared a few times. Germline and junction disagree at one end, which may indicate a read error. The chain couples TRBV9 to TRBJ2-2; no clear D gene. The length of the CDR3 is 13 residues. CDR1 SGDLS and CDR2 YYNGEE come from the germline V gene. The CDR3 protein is CASSVDPTEELFF. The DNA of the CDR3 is TGTGCCAGCAGCGTAGATCCGACCGAGGAGCTGTTTTTT.

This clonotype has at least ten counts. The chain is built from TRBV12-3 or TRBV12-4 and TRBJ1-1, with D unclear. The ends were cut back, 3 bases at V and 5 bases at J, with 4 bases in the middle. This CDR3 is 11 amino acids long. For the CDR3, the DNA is TGTGCCAGCAGTTTGCGGACTGAAGCTTTCTTT. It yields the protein CASSLRTEAFF.

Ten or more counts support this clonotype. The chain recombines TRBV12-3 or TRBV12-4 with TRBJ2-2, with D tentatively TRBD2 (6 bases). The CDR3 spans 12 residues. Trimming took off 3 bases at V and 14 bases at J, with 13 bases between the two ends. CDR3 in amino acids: CASSFWLGGLFF. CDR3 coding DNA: TGTGCCAGCAGTTTCTGGCTGGGGGGACTGTTTTTT.

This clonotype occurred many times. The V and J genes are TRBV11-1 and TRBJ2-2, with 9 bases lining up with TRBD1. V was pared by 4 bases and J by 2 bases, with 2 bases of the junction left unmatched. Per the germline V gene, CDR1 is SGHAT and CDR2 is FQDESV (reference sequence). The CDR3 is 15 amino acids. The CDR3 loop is CASSSDRGNTGELFF. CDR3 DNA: TGTGCCAGCAGCTCGGACAGGGGAAACACCGGGGAGCTGTTTTTT.

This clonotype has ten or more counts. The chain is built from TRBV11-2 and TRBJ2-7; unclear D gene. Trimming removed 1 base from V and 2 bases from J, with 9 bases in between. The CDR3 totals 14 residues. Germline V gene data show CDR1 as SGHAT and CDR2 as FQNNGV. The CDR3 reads CASSLAPGPYEQYF. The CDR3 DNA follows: TGTGCCAGCAGCTTAGCCCCCGGCCCCTACGAGCAGTACTTC.

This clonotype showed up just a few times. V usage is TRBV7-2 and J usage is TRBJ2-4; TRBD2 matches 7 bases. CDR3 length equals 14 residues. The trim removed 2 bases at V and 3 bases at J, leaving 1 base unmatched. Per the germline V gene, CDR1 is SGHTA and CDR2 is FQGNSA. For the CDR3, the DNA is TGTGCCAGCAGCTTACAGCGGGACAAAAACATTCAGTACTTC. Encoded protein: CASSLQRDKNIQYF.

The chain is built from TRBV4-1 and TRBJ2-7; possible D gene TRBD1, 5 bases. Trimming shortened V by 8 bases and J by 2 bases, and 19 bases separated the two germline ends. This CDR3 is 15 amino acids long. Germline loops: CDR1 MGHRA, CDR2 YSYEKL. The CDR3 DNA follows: TGCGCCAGCTCGCAGGGTGAGGCCCCCCCCTACGAGCAGTACTTC. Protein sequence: CASSQGEAPPYEQYF.

The CDR3 DNA reads as TGTGCCAGCAGCCCCACCAATAGCAATCAGCCCCAGCATTTT. Translating gives CASSPTNSNQPQHF. The chain links TRBV11-2 to TRBJ1-5; D unclear. Germline V gene lookup returns CDR1 SGHAT and CDR2 FQNNGV. The CDR3 has 14 residues. Between the trimmed V and J ends, which lost 5 bases and 0 bases, there was a span of 8 bases.

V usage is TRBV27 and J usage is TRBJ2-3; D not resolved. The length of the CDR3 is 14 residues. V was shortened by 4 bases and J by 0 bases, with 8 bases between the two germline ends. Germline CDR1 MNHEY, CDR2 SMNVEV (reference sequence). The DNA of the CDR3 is TGTGCCAGCAGTTCCCTACCTAGCACAGATACGCAGTATTTT. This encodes CASSSLPSTDTQYF.

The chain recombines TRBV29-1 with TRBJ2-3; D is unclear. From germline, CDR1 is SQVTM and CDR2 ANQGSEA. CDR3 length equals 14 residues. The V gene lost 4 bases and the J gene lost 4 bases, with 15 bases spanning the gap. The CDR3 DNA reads TGCAGCGTTGTAGGCGGCACCGTCCCAGATACGCAGTATTTT. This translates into CSVVGGTVPDTQYF.

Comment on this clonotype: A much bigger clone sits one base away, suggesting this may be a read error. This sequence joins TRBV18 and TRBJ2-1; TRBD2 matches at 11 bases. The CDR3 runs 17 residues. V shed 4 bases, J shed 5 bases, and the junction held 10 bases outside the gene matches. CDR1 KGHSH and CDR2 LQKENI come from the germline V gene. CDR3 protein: CASSLSGGAGVNNEQFF. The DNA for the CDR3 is TGTGCCAGCTCACTTAGCGGGGGGGCCGGAGTTAACAATGAGCAGTTCTTC.

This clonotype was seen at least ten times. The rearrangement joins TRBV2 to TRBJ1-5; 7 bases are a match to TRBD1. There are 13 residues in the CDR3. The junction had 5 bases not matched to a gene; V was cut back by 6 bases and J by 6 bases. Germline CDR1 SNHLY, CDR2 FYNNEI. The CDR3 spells CASSDRVGQPQHF. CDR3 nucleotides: TGTGCCAGCAGCGACAGGGTAGGTCAGCCCCAGCATTTT.

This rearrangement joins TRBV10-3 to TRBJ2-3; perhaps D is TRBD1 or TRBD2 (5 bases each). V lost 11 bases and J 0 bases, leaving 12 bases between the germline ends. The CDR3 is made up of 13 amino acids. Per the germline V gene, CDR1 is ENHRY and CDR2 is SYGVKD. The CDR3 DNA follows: TGTGCCGCAATCGGGGCTAGCACAGATACGCAGTATTTT. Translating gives CAAIGASTDTQYF.

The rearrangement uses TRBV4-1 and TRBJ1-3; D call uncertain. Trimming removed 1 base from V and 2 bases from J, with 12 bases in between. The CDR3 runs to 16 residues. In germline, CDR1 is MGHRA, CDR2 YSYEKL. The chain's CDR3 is CASSQVPEDTGNTIYF. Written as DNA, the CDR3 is TGCGCCAGCAGCCAAGTTCCAGAAGATACTGGAAACACCATATATTTT.

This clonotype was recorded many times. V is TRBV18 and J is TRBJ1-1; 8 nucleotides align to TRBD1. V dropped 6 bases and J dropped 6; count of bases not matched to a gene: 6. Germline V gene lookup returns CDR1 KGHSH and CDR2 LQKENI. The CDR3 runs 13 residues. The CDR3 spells CASSPGGLAEAFF. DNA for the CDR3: TGTGCCAGCTCTCCAGGGGGCTTAGCTGAAGCTTTCTTT.